This T cell receptor (beta chain) was found in a study of T cell repertoires in cytomegalovirus infection. At the level of the study: Both a matching HLA type and CMV infection were indicated by public TCR beta signatures. Whole-study results and caveats: It was HLA-C-restricted CMV-specific TCR beta clonotypes that dominated the response ex vivo.

Germline CDR1 and CDR2: SGHRS and YFSETQ. CDR3 size: 9 residues. V was clipped by 5 bases and J by 7 bases, with 1 base between them. This clonotype appeared a few times. Its antigen is undetermined. From the reads, TCRdb called clonotypes with MiXCR, one entry per CDR3 protein. The sample has hundreds of thousands of distinct CDR3 sequences, roughly 36% seen once. Sample: cultured PBMCs, taken from culture after CMV antigen stimulation. The chain has TRBV5-1 and TRBJ1-5; D gene uncertain. This TCR came from a human donor in good health (CMV status not recorded). Some clones in this sample may be carry-over from other donors' samples. CDR3 coding DNA: TGCGCCAGCAGGCAGCCCCAGCATTTT. Translating it yields CASRQPQHF.